The 16 T cell receptor beta chains given below trace back to one sample, sequenced in a study of T cell changes during pregnancy in multiple sclerosis (dated by TCRdb to about 2019). Library preparation employed the immunoSEQ multiplex PCR assay. TCRdb carries this immuneACCESS record with in-frame sequences only. Its versions omit some clonotypes, under half of them owing to an unresolved V gene in the studies checked, with the rest unexplained. This sample comprises tens of thousands of clones, over 80% of them detected only once. The ten largest clones add up to roughly 0.94% of the sample. The sequencing used peripheral blood, collected in the first trimester of pregnancy. These TCRs come from a female donor with multiple sclerosis, enrolled in a pregnancy study.

The CDR3 DNA reads TGTGCCAGCAGCTTAGGCGGGTATAGCAATCAGCCCCAGCATTTT. It translates to CASSLGGYSNQPQHF. This chain connects TRBV7-9 to TRBJ1-5; D ambiguous. V lost 1 base and J 0 bases, leaving 7 bases between the germline ends. CDR1 SEHNR and CDR2 FQNEAQ come from the germline V gene (reference sequence). CDR3 size: 15 residues.

The chain joins TRBV18 to TRBJ2-1, with 9 nucleotides matching TRBD2. The ends lost 1 base at V and 5 bases at J; junction bases unmatched: 9. The germline CDR1 and CDR2 sequences are KGHSH and LQKENI. The length of the CDR3 is 17 residues. For the CDR3, the DNA is TGTGCCAGCTCACCACAAGCGGCGGGGGGGCGGCACAATGAGCAGTTCTTC. Translating gives CASSPQAAGGRHNEQFF. Together with reference TRBV18 and TRBJ2-1, the CDR3 gives the full variable domain: NAGVMQNPRHLVRRRGQEARLRCSPMKGHSHVYWYRQLPEEGLKFMVYLQKENIIDESGMPKERFSAEFPKEGPSILRIQQVVRGDSAAYFCASSPQAAGGRHNEQFFGPGTRLTVL.

This clone was seen only once. J is TRBJ1-1 and V is TRBV30, with D possibly TRBD1 on 5 matching bases. Per the germline V gene, CDR1 is GTSNPN and CDR2 is SVGIG (reference sequence). V shed 3 bases and J shed 1 base, with 15 bases lying between them. The CDR3 contains 15 residues. The CDR3 loop is CAWSPLGPENTEAFF. The DNA for the CDR3 is TGTGCCTGGAGCCCCCTGGGGCCGGAGAACACTGAAGCTTTCTTT.

The CDR3 DNA follows: TGTGCCAGCAGCGCTTCTAGCGGGGCGAACACCGGGGAGCTGTTTTTT. Translation gives CASSASSGANTGELFF. This rearrangement joins TRBV7-9 to TRBJ2-2; 9 bases are a match to TRBD2. There are 16 residues in the CDR3. Germline V gives CDR1 SEHNR, CDR2 FQNEAQ (reference sequence). The V segment lost 5 bases and the J segment 0 bases; nucleotides outside the gene matches: 4.

This clone was seen a few times. The rearrangement uses TRBV6-5 and TRBJ1-2, with 9 positions matching TRBD1. The germline V gene encodes CDR1 MNHEY and CDR2 SVGAGI. The CDR3 is made up of 14 amino acids. Trimming took 0 bases from V and 4 from J; bases not matched to a gene: 0. The DNA of the CDR3 is TGTGCCAGCAGTTACTCGACAGGGGGCTATGGCTACACCTTC. It specifies CASSYSTGGYGYTF.

The gene calls are TRBV7-3 and TRBJ2-1, with unresolved D. CDR3 length equals 17 residues. V shed 2 bases and J shed 4 bases, with 18 bases lying between them. Germline values: CDR1 SGHTA, CDR2 FQGTGA. CDR3 amino acids: CASSLARPSAGYNEQFF. In nucleotides, the CDR3 is TGTGCCAGCAGCTTAGCTCGACCGTCTGCAGGTTACAATGAGCAGTTCTTC.

The chain joins TRBV27 to TRBJ2-1; 14 bases map to TRBD2. The CDR3 is made up of 17 amino acids. Germline assignment: CDR1 MNHEY and CDR2 SMNVEV (reference sequence). Unmatched junction bases numbered 9, after V lost 4 bases and J lost 7 bases. The CDR3, as DNA: TGTGCCAGCAGTTCGACTGTGGGACTAGCGGGAGCTAATGAGCAGTTCTTC. Residues: CASSSTVGLAGANEQFF.

This clone was seen only once. In DNA form, the CDR3 reads TGTGCCAGCAGTTACTCGGCGGGGCTCGAGACTGAAGCTTTCTTT. This encodes CASSYSAGLETEAFF. The gene calls are TRBV6-5 and TRBJ1-1; TRBD1 might be the D (5 bases). Trimming cost V 0 bases and J 5 bases, with 13 bases left between them. The CDR3 runs 15 residues. Germline CDR1 reads MNHEY; CDR2 reads SVGAGI.

J is TRBJ2-1 and V is TRBV19, with 7 bases lining up with TRBD2. V shed 5 bases and J 0 bases; nucleotides not matched to a gene: 10. The V gene's germline CDR1 is LNHDA and CDR2 SQIVND (reference sequence). The CDR3 totals 17 residues. In DNA, the CDR3 is TGTGCCAGTAGTGTCTCTATTCTAGCGGCCTCCTACAATGAGCAGTTCTTC. Protein sequence: CASSVSILAASYNEQFF.

V and J are TRBV5-1 and TRBJ2-4, with 7 bases aligning to TRBD2. The V and J ends lost 4 bases and 1 base, in that order; junction bases with no gene match: 8. Germline CDR1 and CDR2: SGHRS and YFSETQ. There are 16 residues in the CDR3. This chain's CDR3 is CASSLGTTGAKNIQYF. Here the CDR3 DNA reads TGCGCCAGCAGCCTTGGGACTACTGGCGCCAAAAACATTCAGTACTTC.

This chain connects TRBV28 to TRBJ1-5; 9 bases match TRBD1. This CDR3 region has 15 residues. V was clipped by 6 bases and J by 1 base; unmatched bases: 4. Germline V gene lookup returns CDR1 MDHEN and CDR2 SYDVKM. CDR3 residues: CASSLGQGSNQPQHF. CDR3 nucleotides: TGTGCCAGCAGCTTGGGACAGGGCAGCAATCAGCCCCAGCATTTT. Using reference TRBV28 and TRBJ1-5 for the parts outside the CDR3, the full variable domain is DVKVTQSSRYLVKRTGEKVFLECVQDMDHENMFWYRQDPGLGLRLIYFSYDVKMKEKGDIPEGYSVSREKKERFSLILESASTNQTSMYLCASSLGQGSNQPQHFGDGTRLSIL.

V and J are TRBV11-3 and TRBJ2-2; 11 positions agree with TRBD2. The V and J ends lost 3 bases and 2 bases, in that order; junction bases with no gene match: 5. Germline V gives CDR1 SGHNT, CDR2 YENEEA. The CDR3 loop spans 17 amino acids. The CDR3 coding sequence is TGTGCCAGCAGCTTTAGCGGGGGGGCCCTAAACACCGGGGAGCTGTTTTTT. As protein: CASSFSGGALNTGELFF. The entire variable domain, with the rest obtained from reference TRBV11-3 and TRBJ2-2, is as follows: EAGVVQSPRYKIIEKKQPVAFWCNPISGHNTLYWYLQNLGQGPELLIRYENEEAVDDSQLPKDRFSAERLKGVDSTLKIQPAELGDSAVYLCASSFSGGALNTGELFFGEGSRLTVL.

The gene calls are TRBV9 and TRBJ2-1; 7 positions agree with TRBD2. The V gene end was trimmed by 1 base and the J gene end by 6 bases; junction bases not matched to a gene: 4. Germline V gene lookup returns CDR1 SGDLS and CDR2 YYNGEE. The CDR3 is made up of 14 amino acids. The CDR3 loop reads CASSVRGGINEQFF. CDR3 bases: TGTGCCAGCAGCGTAAGGGGAGGGATCAATGAGCAGTTCTTC.

The V and J genes are TRBV19 and TRBJ2-3, with TRBD1 matching over 9 bases. CDR3 length equals 14 residues. The V gene's germline CDR1 is LNHDA and CDR2 SQIVND (reference sequence). Germline trimming cut 7 bases from V and 2 bases from J; bases unmatched to any gene: 4. CDR3 sequence: CASNLQGATDTQYF. CDR3 DNA: TGTGCCAGTAACCTACAGGGGGCCACAGATACGCAGTATTTT.

The chain uses TRBV5-8 and TRBJ1-2, with 11 bases identical to TRBD1. The CDR3 runs to 17 residues. Germline V gene sequence: CDR1 SGHTS, CDR2 YDEGEE. The V segment lost 2 bases and the J segment 0 bases; nucleotides outside the gene matches: 6. The CDR3 here is CASSLRDRGMSNYGYTF. The CDR3 bases are TGTGCCAGCAGCTTAAGGGACAGGGGGATGTCTAACTATGGCTACACCTTC. Full variable domain (outside the CDR3, taken from reference TRBV5-8 and TRBJ1-2): EAGVTQSPTHLIKTRGQQATLRCSPISGHTSVYWYQQALGLGLQFLLWYDEGEERNRGNFPPRFSGRQFPNYSSELNVNALELEDSALYLCASSLRDRGMSNYGYTFGSGTRLTVV.

V usage is TRBV6-5 and J usage is TRBJ1-1; 8 nucleotides align to TRBD1. J gave up 4 bases and V 4 bases, and 11 bases lay outside the gene matches. The V gene's germline CDR1 is MNHEY and CDR2 SVGAGI. This CDR3 region has 16 residues. The CDR3 coding sequence is TGTGCCAGCAGTTGGACAGGGATCGGTTCGGGCACTGAAGCTTTCTTT. This codes for CASSWTGIGSGTEAFF.